This T cell receptor (beta chain) was captured in a study of cytomegalovirus exposure and HLA in healthy donors. Study-level points and caveats: TCR beta V- and J-gene trimming was later associated with a missense DCLRE1C variant. Previously analyzed data showed that most TCR beta V segments were productive at a frequency of about 87% or about 30%. Another analysis was done later, and it associated roughly 15,000 TCR beta sequences with HLA alleles at 0.05 false discovery rate.

This CDR3 has 15 residues. V lost 6 bases to trimming and J lost 6 bases; unmatched junction nucleotides: 13. Germline loops: CDR1 SGHVS, CDR2 FNYEAQ. Only a few counts were recorded for this clone. What it binds is not known. Primers included in the PCR were 60 Vbeta and 13 Jbeta primers. The protocol was immunoSEQ multiplex PCR, while the TCRdb copy is restricted to in-frame clones and leaves out a portion. The sample lists tens of thousands of clones, 9.5% to 13% occurring once. The rearrangement uses TRBV7-6 and TRBJ1-1, with 7 nucleotides matching TRBD1. Sequenced input: PBMCs. The clonotype comes from a man in his fifties or sixties in good health and CMV-seropositive. The CDR3 DNA reads as TGTGCCAGCAGACCCGGGACAGATTTTAGCGCTGAAGCTTTCTTT. This translates into CASRPGTDFSAEAFF.